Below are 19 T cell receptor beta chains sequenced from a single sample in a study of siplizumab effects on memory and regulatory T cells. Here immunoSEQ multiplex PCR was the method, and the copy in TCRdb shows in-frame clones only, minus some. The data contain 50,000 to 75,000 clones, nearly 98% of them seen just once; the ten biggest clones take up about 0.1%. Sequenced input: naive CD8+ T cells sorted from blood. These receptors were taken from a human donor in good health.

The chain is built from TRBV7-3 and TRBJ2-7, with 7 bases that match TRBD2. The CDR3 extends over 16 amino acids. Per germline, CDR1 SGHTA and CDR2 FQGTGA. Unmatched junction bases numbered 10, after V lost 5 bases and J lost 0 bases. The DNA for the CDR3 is TGTGCCAGCAGCCCCCTAAGAGGGACTACCTCCTACGAGCAGTACTTC. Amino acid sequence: CASSPLRGTTSYEQYF.

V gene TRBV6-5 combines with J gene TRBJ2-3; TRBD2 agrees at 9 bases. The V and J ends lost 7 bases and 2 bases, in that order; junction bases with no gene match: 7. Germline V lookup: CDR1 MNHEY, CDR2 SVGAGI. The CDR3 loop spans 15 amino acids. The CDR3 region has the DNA TGTGCCAGCAAGCGTCTAGCGGGGTACACAGATACGCAGTATTTT. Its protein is CASKRLAGYTDTQYF.

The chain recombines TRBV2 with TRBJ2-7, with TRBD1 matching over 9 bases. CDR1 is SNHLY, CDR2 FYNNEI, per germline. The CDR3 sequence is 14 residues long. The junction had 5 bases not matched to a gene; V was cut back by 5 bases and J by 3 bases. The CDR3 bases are TGTGCCAGCAGTAAACGGGACAGGGACTACGAGCAGTACTTC. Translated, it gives CASSKRDRDYEQYF.

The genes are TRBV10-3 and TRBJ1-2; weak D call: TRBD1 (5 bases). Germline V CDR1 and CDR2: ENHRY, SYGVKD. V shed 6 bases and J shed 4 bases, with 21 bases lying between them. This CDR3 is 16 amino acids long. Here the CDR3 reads CAISLPGGVVVYGYTF. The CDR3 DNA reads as TGTGCCATCAGCCTCCCGGGGGGTGTAGTGGTCTATGGCTACACCTTC.

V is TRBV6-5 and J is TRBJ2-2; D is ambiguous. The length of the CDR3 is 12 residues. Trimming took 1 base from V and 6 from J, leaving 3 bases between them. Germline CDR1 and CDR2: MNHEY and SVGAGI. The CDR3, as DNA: TGTGCCAGCAGTTACTTCTCCGGGGAGCTGTTTTTT. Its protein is CASSYFSGELFF.

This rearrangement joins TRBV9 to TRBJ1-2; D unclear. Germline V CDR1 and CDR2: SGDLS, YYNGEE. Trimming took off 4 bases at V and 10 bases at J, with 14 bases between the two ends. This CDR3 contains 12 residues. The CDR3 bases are TGTGCCAGCAGCTCCGACATCTTCCCCTACACCTTC. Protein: CASSSDIFPYTF.

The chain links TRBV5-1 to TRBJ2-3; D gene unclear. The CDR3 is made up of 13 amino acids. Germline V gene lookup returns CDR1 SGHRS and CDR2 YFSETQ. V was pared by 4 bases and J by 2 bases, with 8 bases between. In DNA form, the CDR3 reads TGCGCCAGCAGCCCGGCGGCCACAGATACGCAGTATTTT. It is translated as CASSPAATDTQYF.

The chain's CDR3 is CACRDPFLSGANVLTF. Here the CDR3 DNA reads TGTGCCTGCCGGGACCCGTTTCTCTCTGGGGCCAACGTCCTGACTTTC. The chain carries TRBV30 and TRBJ2-6; possibly TRBD1 or TRBD2 for D (5 bases each). In germline, CDR1 is GTSNPN, CDR2 SVGIG (reference sequence). Between the trimmed V and J ends, which lost 6 bases and 0 bases, there was a span of 15 bases. The CDR3 extends over 16 amino acids.

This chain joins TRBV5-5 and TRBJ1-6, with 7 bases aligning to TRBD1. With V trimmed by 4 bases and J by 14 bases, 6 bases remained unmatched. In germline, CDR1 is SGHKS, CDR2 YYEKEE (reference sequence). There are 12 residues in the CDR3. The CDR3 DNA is TGTGCCAGCAGCGATACAGGGGTTGCCCTCCACTTT. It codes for CASSDTGVALHF. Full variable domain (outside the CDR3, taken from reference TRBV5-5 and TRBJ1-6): DAGVTQSPTHLIKTRGQQVTLRCSPISGHKSVSWYQQVLGQGPQFIFQYYEKEERGRGNFPDRFSARQFPNYSSELNVNALLLGDSALYLCASSDTGVALHFGNGTRLTVT.

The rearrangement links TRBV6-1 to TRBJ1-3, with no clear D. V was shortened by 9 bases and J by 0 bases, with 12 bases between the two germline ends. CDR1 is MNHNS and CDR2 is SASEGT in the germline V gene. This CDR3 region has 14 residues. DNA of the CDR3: TGTGCCAGATTTTATGGGTACTCTGGAAACACCATATATTTT. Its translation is CARFYGYSGNTIYF.

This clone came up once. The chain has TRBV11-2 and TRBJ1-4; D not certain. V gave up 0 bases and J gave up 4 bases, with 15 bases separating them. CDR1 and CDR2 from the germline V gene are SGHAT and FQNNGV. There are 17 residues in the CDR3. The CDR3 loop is CASSLDNYGRYNEKLFF. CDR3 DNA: TGTGCCAGCAGCTTAGATAATTACGGGAGATATAATGAAAAACTGTTTTTT.

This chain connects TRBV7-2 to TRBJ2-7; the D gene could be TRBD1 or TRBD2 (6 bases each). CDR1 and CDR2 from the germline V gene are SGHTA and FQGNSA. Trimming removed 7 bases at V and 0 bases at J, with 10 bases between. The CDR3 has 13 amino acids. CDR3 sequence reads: CASKGGSSYEQYF. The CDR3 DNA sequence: TGTGCCAGCAAGGGGGGAAGCTCCTACGAGCAGTACTTC.

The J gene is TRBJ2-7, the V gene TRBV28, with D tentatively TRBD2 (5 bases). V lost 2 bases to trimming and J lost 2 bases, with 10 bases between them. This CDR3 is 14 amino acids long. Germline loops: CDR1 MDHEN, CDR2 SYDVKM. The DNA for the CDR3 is TGTGCCAGCAGTTTACTGCGGGCTACCTACGAGCAGTACTTC. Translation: CASSLLRATYEQYF.

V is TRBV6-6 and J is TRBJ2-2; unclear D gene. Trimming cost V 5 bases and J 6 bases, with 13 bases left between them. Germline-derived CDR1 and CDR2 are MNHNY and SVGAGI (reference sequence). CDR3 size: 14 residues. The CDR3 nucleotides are TGTGCCAGCAGTGACCAGATCGGCCCCGGGGAGCTGTTTTTT. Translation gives CASSDQIGPGELFF.

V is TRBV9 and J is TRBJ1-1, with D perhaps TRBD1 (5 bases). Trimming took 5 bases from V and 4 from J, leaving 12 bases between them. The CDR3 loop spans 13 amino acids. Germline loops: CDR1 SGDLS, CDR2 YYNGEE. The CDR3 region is CASREAGSTEAFF. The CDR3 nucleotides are TGTGCCAGCAGAGAAGCAGGGAGCACTGAAGCTTTCTTT. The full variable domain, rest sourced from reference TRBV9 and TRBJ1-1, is DSGVTQTPKHLITATGQRVTLRCSPRSGDLSVYWYQQSLDQGLQFLIQYYNGEERAKGNILERFSAQQFPDLHSELNLSSLELGDSALYFCASREAGSTEAFFGQGTRLTVV.

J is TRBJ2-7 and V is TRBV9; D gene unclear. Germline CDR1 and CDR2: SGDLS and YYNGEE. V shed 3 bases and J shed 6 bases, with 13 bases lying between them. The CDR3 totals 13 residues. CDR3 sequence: CASSATASPEQYF. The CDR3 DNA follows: TGTGCCAGCAGCGCGACCGCCAGCCCCGAGCAGTACTTC.

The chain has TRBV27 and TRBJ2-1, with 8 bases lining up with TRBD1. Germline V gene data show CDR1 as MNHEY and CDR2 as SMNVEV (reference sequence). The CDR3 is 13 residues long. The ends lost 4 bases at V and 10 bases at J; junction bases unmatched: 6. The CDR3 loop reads CASSSITGGEQFF. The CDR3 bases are TGTGCCAGCAGTTCGATAACAGGGGGAGAGCAGTTCTTC.

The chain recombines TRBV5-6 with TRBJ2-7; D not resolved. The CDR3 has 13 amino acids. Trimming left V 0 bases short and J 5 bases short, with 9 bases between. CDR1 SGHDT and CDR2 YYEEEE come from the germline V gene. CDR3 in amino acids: CASSLGAGNEQYF. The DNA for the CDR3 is TGTGCCAGCAGCTTGGGGGCAGGAAACGAGCAGTACTTC. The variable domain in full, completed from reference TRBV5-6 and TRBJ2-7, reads DAGVTQSPTHLIKTRGQQVTLRCSPKSGHDTVSWYQQALGQGPQFIFQYYEEEERQRGNFPDRFSGHQFPNYSSELNVNALLLGDSALYLCASSLGAGNEQYFGPGTRLTVT.

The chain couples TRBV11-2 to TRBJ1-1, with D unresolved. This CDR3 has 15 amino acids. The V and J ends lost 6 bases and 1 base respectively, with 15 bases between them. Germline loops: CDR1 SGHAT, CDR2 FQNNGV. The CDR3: CASSSGGGPNTEAFF. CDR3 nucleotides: TGTGCCAGCAGTTCGGGCGGAGGGCCGAACACTGAAGCTTTCTTT.